This T cell receptor beta chain was recovered during a study of CD8 T cells in Susac syndrome. Study-wide results and limits: The study conceded that relatively few individuals underwent its TCR sequencing and HLA analysis.

The authors negatively isolated CD8+ and CD4+ T cells and FACS-enriched TEMRA cells. On this clonotype: Its cognate antigen is unknown.

An amount of RNA that ranged from roughly 0.45 to 1 ug was reverse transcribed with random hexamers. TCRdb reprocessed the immunoSEQ multiplex PCR reads via MiXCR and lists one record per CDR3 protein. The data show approximately 130,000 distinct CDR3 sequences, about 90% seen once. Sequencing was carried out using CD8+ T cells from PBMCs. The TCR sequence derives from a human donor with multiple sclerosis.

The CDR3 DNA follows: TGTGCCAGCAGCTTGGCAGGATCCATTGGCTACACCTTC. The encoded protein is CASSLAGSIGYTF. The rearrangement links TRBV5-6 to TRBJ1-2, with D unresolved. From germline, CDR1 is SGHDT and CDR2 YYEEEE. With 0 bases removed from V and 7 bases from J, the gap between germline ends came to 10 bases. CDR3 length: 13 residues.